Detailed here is one T cell receptor (beta chain). This clonotype showed up just a few times. There is no known antigen for this receptor. Per-nucleotide qualities are absent, and no much larger clonotype sits a single base away. Libraries were prepared through RT-PCR. TCRdb shows the sequencer as Illumina HiSeq 2500. Through fastp at Q25 and MiXCR, TCRdb rebuilt clones from the public reads, retaining in-frame beta chains. Every distinct CDR3 protein forms one entry, paired with its most common genes and DNA. Across this sample there are 150,000 to 200,000 distinct CDR3 sequences, with over 9.5% seen only once. Approximately 32% of the sample rests with the top ten. CDR1 and CDR2 are drawn from the germline V gene: SGDLS, YYNGEE. Trimmed from V: 5 bases; trimmed from J: 9 bases; junction bases lacking a gene match: 7. CDR3 length: 15 amino acids, cysteine to phenylalanine. Of the read, only the CDR3 DNA is kept; its 45 bases are in frame from base 1.

These data come from a study of response to subunit inactivated influenza vaccine (dated by TCRdb to 2017 to 2018). At the level of the whole study: To follow how T cells responded to a trivalent subunit inactivated influenza vaccine, the researchers relied on deep quantitative profiling of the T cell receptor repertoire. On the study overall, not on this receptor specifically: According to the authors, only a limited number of new T cells may be recruited by each seasonal influenza vaccination.

This sample also belongs to another study, concerning T cells expressing NK-cell markers. Per the second study: TCR beta cDNA libraries were made by 5'RACE template switching that added a universal primer site and unique molecular identifiers. In sorted CD3+CD56+NKG2C+, CD3+CD56+NKG2C- and CD3+CD56-NKG2C+ T-cell subsets from several donors, TCR beta-chain repertoires were profiled. Among the eight sequenced donors, seven were HCMV-seropositive and one was HCMV-seronegative. In several experiments an anti-gammadeltaTCR antibody was added to restrict sorting to alphabetaTCR-expressing T cells. In a handful of donors, the dominant CD3+CD56+NKG2C+ clonotypes were found to rank among the top 10 CD8+ clonotypes and to make up about 1.0-7.5% of CD8+ T cells. Those dominant clonotypes were again the most abundant among CD3+CD56-NKG2C+ cells in four donors, at about 28.3-65%. Whether the expanded NKG2C-expressing T cell clones were specific for HCMV antigens was left unclear. All eight donors whose samples were sequenced were randomly selected healthy volunteers, three of them men and five women. HCMV-specific IgG was detected in serum with a commercial ELISA kit to determine HCMV serostatus. Ficoll density gradient centrifugation was used to isolate peripheral blood mononuclear cells from blood. Magnetic immunoseparation with Miltenyi isolation kits was used to isolate CD4+ and CD8+ T cells from PBMC. cDNA synthesis was primed from the TCR beta constant segment, followed by two successive PCR amplification steps. The libraries were sequenced on Illumina HiSeq 2000/2500, MiSeq or NextSeq, producing 2 x 150 bp reads. MIGEC was used to demultiplex reads and group reads by UMI, and MiTCR was used to assemble and quantify clonotypes. To remove erroneous sequences, TCR cDNA sequences were retained only when supported by two or more reads. Downstream repertoire analysis used the tcR package, and clonotypes were matched across fractions by CDR3 nucleotide sequence plus V segment. VDJmatch was used to annotate antigen specificity against VDJdb, with one amino acid substitution allowed in CDR3.

The TCR sequence derives from a man aged 50 to 59 who received an inactivated influenza vaccine. Donor details come from another sample of the same person, matched by shared clones. The sequences come from CD8+ T cells sorted from PBMCs, collected 11 to 12 days after vaccination. Recombination joined TRBV9 with TRBJ2-1, and 14 bases in between align with TRBD2. The CDR3 region has the sequence CASSAGLAGVLEQFF. The nucleotide sequence reads as follows: TGTGCCAGCAGTGCGGGACTAGCGGGAGTTCTTGAGCAGTTCTTC.